This TCR beta chain was captured by sequencing in a study of cytomegalovirus exposure and HLA in healthy donors. Regarding this clone: What it recognizes is unknown.

Looked up from germline, CDR1 is LNHDA and CDR2 is SQIVND (reference sequence). The CDR3 runs to 14 residues. V gave up 2 bases and J gave up 0 bases, with 5 bases separating them. Study-wide results and caveats: Usually a TCR sequence was rare, but some public TCRs were found in many donors. According to the study, 150 to 200 TCR beta chains were cytomegalovirus-associated. A classifier reportedly called cytomegalovirus status with high sensitivity and specificity.

The data were produced by immunoSEQ multiplex PCR, yet TCRdb's version contains in-frame clones alone and is incomplete. The table shows 38,000 or so clones, with approximately 92% occurring only once. J is TRBJ1-5 and V is TRBV19; D unresolved. This TCR was recovered from a man aged 18 to 29 in good health and CMV-seronegative. The sequencing sample was made of PBMCs. The CDR3 region has the DNA TGTGCCAGTAGTATAACGGGTAGCAATCAGCCCCAGCATTTT. Translating it yields CASSITGSNQPQHF.